A selection of T cell receptor beta chains follows, all from one sample in a study of cytomegalovirus exposure and HLA in healthy donors. Assay: immunoSEQ multiplex PCR; the TCRdb copy retains only in-frame clones and omits some. This table holds under 110,000 clones, 71% found once. Sequenced: PBMCs. Every receptor here comes from a female donor in good health and CMV-seronegative. The CDR3 runs from the conserved cysteine through the conserved F or W. Fields, in order: D gene, clone size, V gene, J gene, CDR3 DNA, CDR3 protein. D genes are given only for firm matches. Expanded clones get a size class; other rows say once, few or many, or leave the size out.

d_call: .; clone_size: .; v_call: TRBV11-1; j_call: TRBJ2-6; cdr3_nt: TGTGCCAGCAGCTTAGCCCGCTCTGGGGCCAACGTCCTGACTTTC; cdr3_aa: CASSLARSGANVLTF
d_call: TRBD2; clone_size: .; v_call: TRBV5-5; j_call: TRBJ2-2; cdr3_nt: TGTGCCAGCAGCTTGATTAGAGGGGCTAGCGGGAGCGGCACCGGGGAGCTGTTTTTT; cdr3_aa: CASSLIRGASGSGTGELFF
d_call: .; clone_size: .; v_call: TRBV19; j_call: TRBJ1-4; cdr3_nt: TGTGCCAGTAGCGGGGTCGGTGAAAAACTGTTTTTT; cdr3_aa: CASSGVGEKLFF
d_call: .; clone_size: .; v_call: TRBV9; j_call: TRBJ1-4; cdr3_nt: TGTGCCAGCAGCGTAGAGGGCGGAGGGGAAAAACTGTTTTTT; cdr3_aa: CASSVEGGGEKLFF
d_call: .; clone_size: .; v_call: TRBV9; j_call: TRBJ1-2; cdr3_nt: TGTGCCAGCAGCGTAGACACAGGGAATGGCTACACCTTC; cdr3_aa: CASSVDTGNGYTF
d_call: TRBD2; clone_size: .; v_call: TRBV25-1; j_call: TRBJ2-7; cdr3_nt: TGTGCCAGCAGTGAATCCCAAGCGGGAGTGGGGGAGCAGTACTTC; cdr3_aa: CASSESQAGVGEQYF
d_call: TRBD1; clone_size: .; v_call: TRBV20-1; j_call: TRBJ1-1; cdr3_nt: TGCAGTGCTAGGCCTAGGGGGCCGCCTTTCTTT; cdr3_aa: CSARPRGPPFF
d_call: .; clone_size: .; v_call: TRBV9; j_call: TRBJ2-1; cdr3_nt: TGTGCCAGCAGCGTTTATTCGCCGAGCTCCTACAATGAGCAGTTCTTC; cdr3_aa: CASSVYSPSSYNEQFF
d_call: TRBD1; clone_size: .; v_call: TRBV7-2; j_call: TRBJ1-5; cdr3_nt: TGTGCCAGCAGCACCGCAGGGGGTTATCAGCCCCAGCATTTT; cdr3_aa: CASSTAGGYQPQHF
d_call: .; clone_size: .; v_call: TRBV28; j_call: TRBJ1-2; cdr3_nt: TGTGCCAGCGCCGGCGGGCCGAGGGGCTACACCTTC; cdr3_aa: CASAGGPRGYTF
d_call: TRBD2; clone_size: .; v_call: TRBV15; j_call: TRBJ2-1; cdr3_nt: TGTGCCACCAGCGAACTAGCGGGAGGGCTCTACAATGAGCAGTTCTTC; cdr3_aa: CATSELAGGLYNEQFF
d_call: TRBD1; clone_size: .; v_call: TRBV11-2; j_call: TRBJ1-3; cdr3_nt: TGTGCCAGCAGCTTAGGGGACAGGGGAAACACCATATATTTT; cdr3_aa: CASSLGDRGNTIYF
d_call: .; clone_size: few; v_call: TRBV5-5; j_call: TRBJ1-3; cdr3_nt: TGTGCCAGCAGCTGGGAGCGAATCTCTGGAAACACCATATATTTT; cdr3_aa: CASSWERISGNTIYF
d_call: .; clone_size: .; v_call: TRBV7-9; j_call: TRBJ1-4; cdr3_nt: TGTGCCAGCAGCCCGGGCGGGAGTATGGAAAAACTGTTTTTT; cdr3_aa: CASSPGGSMEKLFF
d_call: TRBD1; clone_size: .; v_call: TRBV27; j_call: TRBJ2-1; cdr3_nt: TGTGCCAGCAGTTTAGACCGGGACAGGGTTTACAATGAGCAGTTCTTC; cdr3_aa: CASSLDRDRVYNEQFF
d_call: .; clone_size: once; v_call: TRBV15; j_call: TRBJ2-3; cdr3_nt: TGTGCCACCAGCGGCGACTCGACCACAGATACGCAGTATTTT; cdr3_aa: CATSGDSTTDTQYF
d_call: TRBD1; clone_size: few; v_call: TRBV6-1; j_call: TRBJ1-2; cdr3_nt: TGTGCCAGCAGTGAATGGGACAGGAGTATTGGCTACACCTTC; cdr3_aa: CASSEWDRSIGYTF
d_call: .; clone_size: .; v_call: TRBV5-8; j_call: TRBJ1-3; cdr3_nt: TGTGCCAGCAGCTTCGGGGATCCTGGAAACACCATATATTTT; cdr3_aa: CASSFGDPGNTIYF
d_call: .; clone_size: .; v_call: TRBV30; j_call: TRBJ2-3; cdr3_nt: TGTGCCTGGAGGTCTAACACAGATACGCAGTATTTT; cdr3_aa: CAWRSNTDTQYF
d_call: .; clone_size: .; v_call: TRBV29-1; j_call: TRBJ2-3; cdr3_nt: TGCAGCGTTAGGCCTAGTACAGATACGCAGTATTTT; cdr3_aa: CSVRPSTDTQYF
d_call: .; clone_size: .; v_call: TRBV2; j_call: TRBJ2-1; cdr3_nt: TGTGCCAGCAGAAAAACCCTTCTGCCTAGTCAGTTCTTC; cdr3_aa: CASRKTLLPSQFF
d_call: .; clone_size: few; v_call: TRBV7-2; j_call: TRBJ2-1; cdr3_nt: TGTGCCAGCAGCTTAGCAGGGGAAAATGAGCAGTTCTTC; cdr3_aa: CASSLAGENEQFF
d_call: TRBD2; clone_size: .; v_call: TRBV9; j_call: TRBJ2-7; cdr3_nt: TGTGCCAGCAGCGCCCAGGGAAGCGGGAGTTACGAGCAGTACTTC; cdr3_aa: CASSAQGSGSYEQYF
d_call: TRBD2; clone_size: .; v_call: TRBV9; j_call: TRBJ2-3; cdr3_nt: TGTGCCAGCAGCGTAGAGGAGCGGGAGCCGGTAATAGATACGCAGTATTTT; cdr3_aa: CASSVEEREPVIDTQYF
d_call: .; clone_size: .; v_call: TRBV5-6; j_call: TRBJ2-7; cdr3_nt: TGTGCCAGCAGCTTGGGCGAGTTGCGTCTTTCTCCTGTCGAGCAGTACTTC; cdr3_aa: CASSLGELRLSPVEQYF
d_call: TRBD2; clone_size: .; v_call: TRBV4-3; j_call: TRBJ2-7; cdr3_nt: TGCGCCAGCAGCCAGGGACTAGCGGGGGAGCAGTACTTC; cdr3_aa: CASSQGLAGEQYF
d_call: .; clone_size: .; v_call: TRBV5-4; j_call: TRBJ2-5; cdr3_nt: TGTGCCAGCAGCTCGGGGGAGACCCAGTACTTC; cdr3_aa: CASSSGETQYF
d_call: TRBD1; clone_size: few; v_call: TRBV5-5; j_call: TRBJ1-1; cdr3_nt: TGTGCCAGCAGCTCTACAGGGGCTATGAACACTGAAGCTTTCTTT; cdr3_aa: CASSSTGAMNTEAFF
d_call: TRBD1; clone_size: .; v_call: TRBV11-3; j_call: TRBJ2-7; cdr3_nt: TGTGCCAGCAGCCGGACAGGGAACTCCTACGAGCAGTACTTC; cdr3_aa: CASSRTGNSYEQYF
d_call: .; clone_size: .; v_call: TRBV7-3; j_call: TRBJ2-3; cdr3_nt: TGTGCCAGCAGCTTAAACGGGGGAGTCCCCGCGAAGCCGCAGTATTTT; cdr3_aa: CASSLNGGVPAKPQYF
d_call: TRBD1; clone_size: few; v_call: TRBV14; j_call: TRBJ1-3; cdr3_nt: TGTGCCAGCAGCCCTTGGACAGGGGCAGGAAACACCATATATTTT; cdr3_aa: CASSPWTGAGNTIYF
d_call: .; clone_size: .; v_call: TRBV13; j_call: TRBJ2-5; cdr3_nt: TGTGCCAGCAGCGCAGGTGGGGGGGAGACCCAGTACTTC; cdr3_aa: CASSAGGGETQYF
d_call: .; clone_size: .; v_call: TRBV2; j_call: TRBJ1-2; cdr3_nt: TGTGCCAGCAGTGAATTACTGGGGGGGATAAACTATGGCTACACCTTC; cdr3_aa: CASSELLGGINYGYTF
d_call: .; clone_size: few; v_call: TRBV5-4; j_call: TRBJ2-5; cdr3_nt: TGTGCCAGCAGCTCGGGTCAAAGGGAGACCCAGTACTTC; cdr3_aa: CASSSGQRETQYF